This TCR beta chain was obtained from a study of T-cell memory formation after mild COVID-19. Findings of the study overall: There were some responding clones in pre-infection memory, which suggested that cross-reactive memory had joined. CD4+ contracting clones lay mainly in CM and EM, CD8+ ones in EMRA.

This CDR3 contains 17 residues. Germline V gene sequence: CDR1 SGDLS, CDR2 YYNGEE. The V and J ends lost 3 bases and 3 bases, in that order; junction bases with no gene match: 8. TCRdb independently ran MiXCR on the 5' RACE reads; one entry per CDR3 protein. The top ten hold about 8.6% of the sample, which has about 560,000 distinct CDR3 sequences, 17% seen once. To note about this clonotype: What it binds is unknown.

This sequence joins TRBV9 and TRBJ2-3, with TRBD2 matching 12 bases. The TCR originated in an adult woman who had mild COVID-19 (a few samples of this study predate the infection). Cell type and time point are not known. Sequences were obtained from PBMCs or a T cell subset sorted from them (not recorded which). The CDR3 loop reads CASSASLTSGRTDTQYF. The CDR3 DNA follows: TGTGCCAGCAGCGCCTCCTTGACTAGCGGGAGAACAGATACGCAGTATTTT.